Listed below are T cell receptor beta chains from one sample, sequenced in a study of T cell changes during pregnancy in multiple sclerosis. Some clones are missing from TCRdb's copy, which holds only in-frame ones; the method was immunoSEQ multiplex PCR. There are 65,000 to 95,000 clones in the sample; approximately 94% occur only once, and approximately 2.4% lies in the top ten. The sequencing here drew on peripheral blood, taken after pregnancy. These receptor sequences come from a female donor in good health, enrolled as a control in a pregnancy study. Both conserved end residues are part of each CDR3. The D gene is left open where the match is weak. The listing skips clone size in some rows; elsewhere it reads once, few, many or a size class.

D: TRBD1; V: TRBV2; J: TRBJ2-7; size: -; DNA: TGTGCCAGCAGGAAGGACAGGGGAGACGCCTACGAGCAGTACTTC; CDR3: CASRKDRGDAYEQYF
D: TRBD1; V: TRBV19; J: TRBJ1-1; size: once; DNA: TGTGCCAGTACTCCCGGAGGGGGGACAGTAAACACTGAAGCTTTCTTT; CDR3: CASTPGGGTVNTEAFF
D: TRBD1; V: TRBV14; J: TRBJ2-7; size: -; DNA: TGTGCCAGCAGCCAGCACCCGGGACAGGGCGGTTACGAGCAGTACTTC; CDR3: CASSQHPGQGGYEQYF
D: -; V: TRBV5-8; J: TRBJ1-4; size: -; DNA: TGTGCCAGCAGTTGGGGGCCGTCTAATGAAAAACTGTTTTTT; CDR3: CASSWGPSNEKLFF
D: -; V: TRBV7-2; J: TRBJ2-1; size: -; DNA: TGTGCCAGCAGCCTCACGGCCGGGTTGCGAAGGAAGCAGTTCTTC; CDR3: CASSLTAGLRRKQFF
D: TRBD1; V: TRBV7-9; J: TRBJ1-1; size: -; DNA: TGTGCCAGCAGCTTAGTAGGTCAGGGGGTTGGCCCTGAAGCTTTCTTT; CDR3: CASSLVGQGVGPEAFF
D: -; V: TRBV19; J: TRBJ2-1; size: -; DNA: TGTGCCAGTAGTACATACAATGAGCAGTTCTTC; CDR3: CASSTYNEQFF
D: -; V: TRBV2; J: TRBJ2-5; size: once; DNA: TGTGCCAGCAGTGAAGGGCGGAACCAAGAGACCCAGTACTTC; CDR3: CASSEGRNQETQYF
D: TRBD2; V: TRBV18; J: TRBJ2-7; size: -; DNA: TGTGCCAGTTCCGAAGCGGGAGGGCAAAACGAGCAGTACTTC; CDR3: CASSEAGGQNEQYF
D: -; V: TRBV28; J: TRBJ1-1; size: -; DNA: TGTGCCAGCAGTTTCCCTACAGGGCTGCCCCCGGGAGGCACTGAAGCTTTCTTT; CDR3: CASSFPTGLPPGGTEAFF